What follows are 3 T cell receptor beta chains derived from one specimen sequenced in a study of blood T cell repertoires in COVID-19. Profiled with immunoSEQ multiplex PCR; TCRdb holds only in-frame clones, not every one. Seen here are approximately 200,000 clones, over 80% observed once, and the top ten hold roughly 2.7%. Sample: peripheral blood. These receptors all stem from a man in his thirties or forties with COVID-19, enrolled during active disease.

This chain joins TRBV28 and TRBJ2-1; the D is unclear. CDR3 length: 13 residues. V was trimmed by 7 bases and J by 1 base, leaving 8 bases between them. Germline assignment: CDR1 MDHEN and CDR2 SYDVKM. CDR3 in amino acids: CASNSKSYNEQFF. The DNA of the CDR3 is TGTGCCAGCAATAGTAAGTCCTACAATGAGCAGTTCTTC.

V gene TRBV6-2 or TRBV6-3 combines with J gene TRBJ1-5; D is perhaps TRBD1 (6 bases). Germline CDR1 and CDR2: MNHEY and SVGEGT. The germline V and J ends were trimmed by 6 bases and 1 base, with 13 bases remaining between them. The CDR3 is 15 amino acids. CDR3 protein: CASSSRDISNQPQHF. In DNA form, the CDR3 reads TGTGCCAGCAGCAGCCGGGACATAAGCAATCAGCCCCAGCATTTT.

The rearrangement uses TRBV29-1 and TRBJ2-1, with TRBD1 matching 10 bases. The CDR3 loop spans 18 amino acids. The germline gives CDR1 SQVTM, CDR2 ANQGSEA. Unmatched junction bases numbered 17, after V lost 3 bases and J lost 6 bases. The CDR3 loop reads CSVDRGLGTGETRNEQFF. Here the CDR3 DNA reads TGCAGCGTTGATCGGGGACTTGGGACAGGGGAAACTCGCAATGAGCAGTTCTTC.